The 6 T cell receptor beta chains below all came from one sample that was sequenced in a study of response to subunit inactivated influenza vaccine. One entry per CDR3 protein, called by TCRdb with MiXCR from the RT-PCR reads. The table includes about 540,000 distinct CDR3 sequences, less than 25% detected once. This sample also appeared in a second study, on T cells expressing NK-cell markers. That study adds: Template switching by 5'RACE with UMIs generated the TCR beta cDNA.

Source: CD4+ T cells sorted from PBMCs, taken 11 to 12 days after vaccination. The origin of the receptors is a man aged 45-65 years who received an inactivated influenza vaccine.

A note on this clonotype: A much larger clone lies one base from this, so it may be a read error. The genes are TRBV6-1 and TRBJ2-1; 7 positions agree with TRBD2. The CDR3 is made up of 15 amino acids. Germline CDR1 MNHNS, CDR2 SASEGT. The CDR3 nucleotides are TGTGCCAGCAGTGAAATCGGGGGGACCTACAGTGAGCAGTTCTTC. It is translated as CASSEIGGTYSEQFF.

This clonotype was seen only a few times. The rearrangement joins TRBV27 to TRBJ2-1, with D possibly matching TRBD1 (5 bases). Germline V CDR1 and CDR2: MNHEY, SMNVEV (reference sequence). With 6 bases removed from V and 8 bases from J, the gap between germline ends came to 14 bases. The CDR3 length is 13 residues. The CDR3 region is CASRGRVSDEQFF. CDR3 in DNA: TGTGCCAGCAGGGGCAGGGTATCGGATGAGCAGTTCTTC.

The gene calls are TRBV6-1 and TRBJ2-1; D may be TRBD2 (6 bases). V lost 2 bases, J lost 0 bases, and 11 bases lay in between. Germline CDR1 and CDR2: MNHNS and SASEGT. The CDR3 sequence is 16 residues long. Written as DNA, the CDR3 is TGTGCCAGCAGTGAATACGGGGGAAGCTCCTACAATGAGCAGTTCTTC. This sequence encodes CASSEYGGSSYNEQFF.

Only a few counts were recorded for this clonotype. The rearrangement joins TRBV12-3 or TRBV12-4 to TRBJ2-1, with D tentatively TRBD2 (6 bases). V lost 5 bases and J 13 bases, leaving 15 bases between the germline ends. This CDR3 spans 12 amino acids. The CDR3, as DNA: TGTGCCAGCAGTACGGAGGGGTTACGACAGTTCTTC. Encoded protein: CASSTEGLRQFF.

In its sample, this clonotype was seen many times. CDR3 DNA sequence: TGTGCCAGCAGTTCCCCGGGCAGAAGTTATTATTCACCCCTCCACTTT. Amino acids: CASSSPGRSYYSPLHF. The chain employs TRBV6-7 and TRBJ1-6, with unresolved D. TRBV6-7 is assigned to the ORF class and has an uncertain function. This CDR3 is built from 16 residues. The germline V and J ends were trimmed by 4 bases and 8 bases, with 18 bases remaining between them.

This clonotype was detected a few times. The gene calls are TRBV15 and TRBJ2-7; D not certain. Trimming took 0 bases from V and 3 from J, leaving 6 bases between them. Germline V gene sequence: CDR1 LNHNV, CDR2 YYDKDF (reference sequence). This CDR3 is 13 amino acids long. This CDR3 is CATSRDSDYEQYF. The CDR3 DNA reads TGTGCCACCAGCAGAGACTCGGACTACGAGCAGTACTTC.